This T cell receptor beta chain was obtained from a study of T cell clonotyping in hematopoietic cell transplantation. Study background: Recipients' pretransplant samples followed cytoreduction.

Sample time point: recipient sample about 28 days before transplant, after cytoreduction. Only in-frame clones appear in the TCRdb table, and some are missing; sequencing was by immunoSEQ multiplex PCR. The sample lists around 37,000 clones; 85% were seen once. CDR1 is MDHEN, CDR2 SYDVKM, per germline. Trimming cost V 5 bases and J 2 bases, with 12 bases left between them. CDR3 length: 14 amino acids. The sequence was collected from a man in his sixties with acute myeloid leukemia. Some clones in this sample may be carry-over from other donors' samples. The sequencing here drew on peripheral blood mononuclear cells, taken before stem cell transplant. This sequence joins TRBV28 and TRBJ1-2; D is perhaps TRBD1 (6 bases). The CDR3 coding sequence is TGTGCCAGCAGTCGCTACAGGGAGAACTATGGCTACACCTTC. Translated, it gives CASSRYRENYGYTF.